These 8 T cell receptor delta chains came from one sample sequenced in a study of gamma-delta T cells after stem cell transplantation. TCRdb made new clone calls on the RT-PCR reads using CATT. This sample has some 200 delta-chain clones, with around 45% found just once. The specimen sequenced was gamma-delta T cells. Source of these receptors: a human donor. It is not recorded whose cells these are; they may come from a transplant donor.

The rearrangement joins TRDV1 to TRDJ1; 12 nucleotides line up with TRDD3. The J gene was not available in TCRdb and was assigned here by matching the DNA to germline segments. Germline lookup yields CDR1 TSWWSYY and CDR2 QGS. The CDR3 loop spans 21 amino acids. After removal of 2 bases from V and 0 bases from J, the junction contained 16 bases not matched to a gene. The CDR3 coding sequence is TGTGCTCTTGGGGAAGTATCTTCTCCTATCTGGGGGATACGCCACACCGATAAACTCATCTTT. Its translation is CALGEVSSPIWGIRHTDKLIF.

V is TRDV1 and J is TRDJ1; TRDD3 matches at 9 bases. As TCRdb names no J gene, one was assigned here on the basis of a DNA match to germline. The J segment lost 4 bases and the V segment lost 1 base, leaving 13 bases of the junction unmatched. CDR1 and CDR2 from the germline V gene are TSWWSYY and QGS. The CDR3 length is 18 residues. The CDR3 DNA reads TGTGCTCTTGGGGAACGGGCAACAAGAGGGGATACGGTCGATAAACTCATCTTT. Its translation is CALGERATRGDTVDKLIF.

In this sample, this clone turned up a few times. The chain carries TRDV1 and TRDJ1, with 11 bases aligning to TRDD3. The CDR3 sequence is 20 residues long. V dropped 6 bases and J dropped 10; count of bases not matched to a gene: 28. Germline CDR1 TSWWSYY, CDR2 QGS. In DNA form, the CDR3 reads TGTGCTCTTGGCCCCCGGCTCCTTTACTGGGGGATAGTAAGTTTGCAAAGACTCATCTTT. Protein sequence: CALGPRLLYWGIVSLQRLIF.

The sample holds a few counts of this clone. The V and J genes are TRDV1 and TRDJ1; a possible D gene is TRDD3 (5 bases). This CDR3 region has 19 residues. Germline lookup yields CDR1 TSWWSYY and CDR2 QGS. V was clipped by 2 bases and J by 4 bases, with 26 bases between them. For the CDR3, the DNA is TGTGCTCTTGGGGAAATGGGGTGGGGCACGTCGTTATGGTTCGATAAACTCATCTTT. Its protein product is CALGEMGWGTSLWFDKLIF.

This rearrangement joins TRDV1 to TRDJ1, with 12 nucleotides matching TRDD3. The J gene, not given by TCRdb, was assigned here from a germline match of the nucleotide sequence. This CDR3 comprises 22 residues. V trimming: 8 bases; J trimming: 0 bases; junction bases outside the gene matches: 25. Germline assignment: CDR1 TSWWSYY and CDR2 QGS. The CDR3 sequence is CALSAPGSGGYDDTLYTDKLIF. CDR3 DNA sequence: TGTGCTCTTTCAGCCCCGGGTTCTGGGGGATACGATGATACGTTGTACACCGATAAACTCATCTTT.

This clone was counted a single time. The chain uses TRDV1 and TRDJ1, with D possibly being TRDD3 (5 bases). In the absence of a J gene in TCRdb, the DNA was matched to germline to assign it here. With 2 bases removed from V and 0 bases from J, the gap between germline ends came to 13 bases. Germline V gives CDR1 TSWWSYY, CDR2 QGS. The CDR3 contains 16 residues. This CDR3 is CALGEGIYGHTDKLIF. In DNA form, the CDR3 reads TGTGCTCTTGGGGAAGGGATTTACGGGCACACCGATAAACTCATCTTT.

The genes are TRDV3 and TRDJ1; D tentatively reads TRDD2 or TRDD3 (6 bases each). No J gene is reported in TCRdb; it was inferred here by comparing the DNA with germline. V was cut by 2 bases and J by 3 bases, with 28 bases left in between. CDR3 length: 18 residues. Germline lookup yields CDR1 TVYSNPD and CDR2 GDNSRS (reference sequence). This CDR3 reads CAFPSHGTGMSVADKLIF. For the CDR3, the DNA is TGTGCCTTTCCTTCCCACGGAACTGGGATGAGCGTGGCCGATAAACTCATCTTT.

The CDR3 loop reads CALGEPATYFAWGIRSTDKLIF. CDR3 nucleotides: TGTGCTCTTGGGGAGCCGGCGACCTATTTCGCGTGGGGGATACGCAGCACCGATAAACTCATCTTT. V and J are TRDV1 and TRDJ1; 11 bases are a match to TRDD3. CDR1 and CDR2 (germline): TSWWSYY, QGS. The CDR3 runs to 22 residues. Unmatched junction bases numbered 22, after V lost 3 bases and J lost 1 base.